This T cell receptor (beta chain) was profiled in a study of T-cell memory formation after mild COVID-19. Study overall: TCR clusters were mostly confined to one donor each.

The authors produced TCR alpha and TCR beta cDNA libraries with sample barcodes and UMIs by 5'RACE using constant-segment primers. TCRdb reprocessed the 5' RACE reads via MiXCR and lists one record per CDR3 protein. The sample carries a few hundred thousand distinct CDR3 sequences, roughly a fifth recorded once. The sample holds one count of this clonotype. What it binds is not known. General observations from the study: Clones that got smaller from day 15 to 85 had even CD4/CD8, while clones growing later tipped toward CD4+. Among CD4+ contracting clones, most were CM and EM, and CD8+ ones EMRA.

This CDR3 is 15 amino acids long. Looked up from germline, CDR1 is SEHNR and CDR2 is FQNEAQ (reference sequence). The germline V and J ends were trimmed by 1 base and 1 base, with 11 bases remaining between them. What was sequenced was PBMCs or a T cell subset sorted from them (not recorded which). The J gene is TRBJ2-7, the V gene TRBV7-9; no clear D gene. This clonotype was obtained from an adult woman who had mild COVID-19 (a few samples of this study predate the infection). Cell type and time point are not known. The CDR3 here is CASSLDGSRSYEQYF. The CDR3 bases are TGTGCCAGCAGCTTAGACGGGTCGCGTTCCTACGAGCAGTACTTC.